This is a list of T cell receptor beta chains from one sample in a study of cytomegalovirus exposure and HLA in healthy donors. Here immunoSEQ multiplex PCR was the method, and the copy in TCRdb shows in-frame clones only, minus some. The data hold under 200,000 clones, with around four fifths observed a single time. The sequenced material came from PBMCs. The receptors derive from a man in his forties or fifties in good health and CMV-seropositive. Each CDR3 is given with its conserved first and last residue. The order of the fields is clone size, D gene, J gene, V gene, CDR3 protein, CDR3 DNA. A D gene is named only where the DNA matches it firmly. Rows may omit the clone size; those that give it use once, few, many or a size class.

abundance: -; d_gene: TRBD2; j_gene: TRBJ2-5; v_gene: TRBV14; CDR3aa: CASSPGLAGGRAQYF; CDR3nt: TGTGCCAGCAGCCCGGGACTAGCGGGAGGAAGGGCCCAGTACTTC
abundance: -; d_gene: -; j_gene: TRBJ1-6; v_gene: TRBV5-6; CDR3aa: CASSRGTNSPLHF; CDR3nt: TGTGCCAGCAGCCGCGGGACGAATTCACCCCTCCACTTT
abundance: -; d_gene: TRBD2; j_gene: TRBJ2-1; v_gene: TRBV5-1; CDR3aa: CASSIRTSGRGNEQFF; CDR3nt: TGCGCCAGCAGCATCCGGACTAGCGGGAGAGGCAATGAGCAGTTCTTC
abundance: -; d_gene: -; j_gene: TRBJ2-7; v_gene: TRBV5-6; CDR3aa: CASSVRVSAYEQYF; CDR3nt: TGTGCCAGCAGCGTTCGGGTCTCTGCCTACGAGCAGTACTTC
abundance: once; d_gene: TRBD2; j_gene: TRBJ2-7; v_gene: TRBV5-4; CDR3aa: CASSRGGRLYF; CDR3nt: TGTGCCAGCAGCCGGGGGGGACGCCTGTACTTC
abundance: -; d_gene: TRBD1; j_gene: TRBJ1-1; v_gene: TRBV30; CDR3aa: CAWSVRTGRTLSEAFF; CDR3nt: TGTGCCTGGAGTGTTCGGACAGGGAGGACCCTGAGTGAAGCTTTCTTT
abundance: few; d_gene: -; j_gene: TRBJ2-7; v_gene: TRBV4-1; CDR3aa: CASSQEGGAQAQMYF; CDR3nt: TGCGCCAGCAGCCAGGAAGGAGGGGCACAGGCGCAGATGTACTTC
abundance: -; d_gene: -; j_gene: TRBJ2-1; v_gene: TRBV10-3; CDR3aa: CAINSGGGEQFF; CDR3nt: TGTGCCATCAATTCGGGGGGCGGTGAGCAGTTCTTC
abundance: -; d_gene: -; j_gene: TRBJ1-2; v_gene: TRBV5-1; CDR3aa: CASSLEAGVHGYTF; CDR3nt: TGCGCCAGCAGCTTGGAAGCGGGTGTGCATGGCTACACCTTC
abundance: once; d_gene: TRBD2; j_gene: TRBJ2-2; v_gene: TRBV25-1; CDR3aa: CASKGWTSGTRGTGELFF; CDR3nt: TGTGCCAGCAAGGGTTGGACTAGCGGGACCCGAGGGACCGGGGAGCTGTTTTTT
abundance: -; d_gene: TRBD2; j_gene: TRBJ2-5; v_gene: TRBV5-1; CDR3aa: CASSLSLAGGSETQYF; CDR3nt: TGCGCCAGCAGCTTGAGTCTAGCGGGAGGCTCAGAGACCCAGTACTTC
abundance: -; d_gene: TRBD1; j_gene: TRBJ1-1; v_gene: TRBV18; CDR3aa: CASSPRTGESTEAFF; CDR3nt: TGTGCCAGCTCACCCCGGACAGGGGAGTCCACTGAAGCTTTCTTT
abundance: -; d_gene: TRBD2; j_gene: TRBJ2-1; v_gene: TRBV25-1; CDR3aa: CASSEGTRWANEQFF; CDR3nt: TGTGCCAGCAGTGAGGGGACTAGATGGGCCAATGAGCAGTTCTTC
abundance: -; d_gene: -; j_gene: TRBJ1-2; v_gene: TRBV6-5; CDR3aa: CASSYGGDYGYTF; CDR3nt: TGTGCCAGCAGTTACGGGGGCGACTATGGCTACACCTTC
abundance: -; d_gene: -; j_gene: TRBJ1-2; v_gene: TRBV15; CDR3aa: CATSAGFGYGYTF; CDR3nt: TGTGCCACCAGCGCAGGGTTTGGATATGGCTACACCTTC
abundance: few; d_gene: -; j_gene: TRBJ2-1; v_gene: TRBV4-2; CDR3aa: CASSHGTTQFF; CDR3nt: TGTGCCAGCAGCCATGGTACTACGCAGTTCTTC
abundance: few; d_gene: TRBD1; j_gene: TRBJ2-7; v_gene: TRBV9; CDR3aa: CASSVGPGQGSEQYF; CDR3nt: TGTGCCAGCAGCGTAGGCCCGGGACAGGGTTCCGAGCAGTACTTC